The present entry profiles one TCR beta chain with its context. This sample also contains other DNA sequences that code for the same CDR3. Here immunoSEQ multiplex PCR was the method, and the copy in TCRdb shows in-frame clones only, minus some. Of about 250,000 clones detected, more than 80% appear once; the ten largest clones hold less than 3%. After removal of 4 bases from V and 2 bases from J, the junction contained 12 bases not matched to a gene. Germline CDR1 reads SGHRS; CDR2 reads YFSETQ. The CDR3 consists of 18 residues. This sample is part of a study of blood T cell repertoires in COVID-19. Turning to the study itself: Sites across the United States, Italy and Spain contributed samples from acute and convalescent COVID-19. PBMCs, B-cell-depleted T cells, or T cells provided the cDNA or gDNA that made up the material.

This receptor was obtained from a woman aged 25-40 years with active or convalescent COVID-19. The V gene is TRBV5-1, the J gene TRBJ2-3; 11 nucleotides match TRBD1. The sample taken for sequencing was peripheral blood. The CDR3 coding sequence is TGCGCCAGCAGCACCGGGGAGGGGACAGGGGGGTTCACAGATACGCAGTATTTT. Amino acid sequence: CASSTGEGTGGFTDTQYF.